These T cell receptor beta chains were read from a single sample in a study of blood T cell repertoires in COVID-19. Clones were read by immunoSEQ multiplex PCR, and TCRdb kept only the in-frame ones, dropping some. The table includes under 40,000 clones, roughly 94% detected once. The sample taken for sequencing was peripheral blood. Receptors originate from a human donor with active COVID-19. The donor label of this sample is uncertain. Both conserved end residues are part of each CDR3. The D gene is left open where the match is weak. Size values are once, few and many counts, or a class for expanded clones, and some rows have none.

v_call	d_call	clone_size	j_call	cdr3_aa	cdr3_nt
TRBV24-1	TRBD1	NA	TRBJ2-3	CATSDTGQGAQDTQYF	TGTGCCACCAGTGACACGGGACAGGGGGCCCAGGATACGCAGTATTTT
TRBV3-1/TRBV3-2	TRBD1	NA	TRBJ2-7	CASSRPRQGGAYEQYF	TGTGCCAGCAGCCGACCCCGACAGGGGGGGGCCTACGAGCAGTACTTC
TRBV19	TRBD2	NA	TRBJ2-3	CAVTSGRGRGTDTQYF	TGTGCCGTAACTAGCGGGAGAGGTCGGGGGACAGATACGCAGTATTTT
TRBV27	NA	NA	TRBJ2-7	CASSSGYEQYF	TGTGCCAGCAGTTCGGGGTACGAGCAGTACTTC
TRBV6-6	TRBD1	NA	TRBJ1-6	CASSYGGTANSPLHF	TGTGCCAGCAGTTACGGCGGGACAGCTAATTCACCCCTCCACTTT
TRBV27	TRBD2	NA	TRBJ2-7	CASSKRAGGSIAGGPYEQYF	TGTGCCAGCAGTAAACGGGCAGGGGGAAGTATAGCGGGAGGGCCCTACGAGCAGTACTTC
TRBV29-1	NA	once	TRBJ1-2	CSVEAGGYGYTF	TGCAGCGTTGAAGCGGGAGGCTATGGCTACACCTTC
TRBV24-1	NA	NA	TRBJ2-5	CATSDLLTKYF	TGTGCCACCAGCGATTTGCTAACGAAGTACTTC
TRBV19	TRBD1	NA	TRBJ2-3	CASSKTGGYQGTQYF	TGTGCCAGTAGTAAGACAGGGGGCTATCAAGGTACGCAGTATTTT
TRBV28	NA	NA	TRBJ2-3	CASPPPPGPDTQYF	TGTGCCAGCCCCCCGCCCCCTGGCCCAGATACGCAGTATTTT
TRBV14	NA	NA	TRBJ2-3	CASSQWEASTDTQYF	TGTGCCAGCAGCCAATGGGAGGCCAGCACAGATACGCAGTATTTT
TRBV19	NA	NA	TRBJ1-5	CASKVSGNQPQHF	TGTGCCAGTAAGGTGTCAGGAAATCAGCCCCAGCATTTT
TRBV7-6	TRBD1	NA	TRBJ2-6	CASYGQGRPGGANVLTF	TGTGCCAGCTACGGACAGGGGCGTCCTGGTGGGGCCAACGTCCTGACTTTC
TRBV19	NA	NA	TRBJ1-5	CASSIAIRNQPQHF	TGTGCCAGTAGTATAGCCATCCGCAATCAGCCCCAGCATTTT
TRBV11-2	NA	NA	TRBJ2-3	CASSFQDTQYF	TGTGCCAGCAGCTTTCAAGATACGCAGTATTTT
TRBV19	TRBD1	NA	TRBJ2-1	CASSIGTGDLSPNEQFF	TGTGCCAGTAGTATTGGGACAGGGGATCTTTCTCCCAATGAGCAGTTCTTC
TRBV24-1	TRBD2	NA	TRBJ2-3	CATSRLADTDTQYF	TGTGCCACTTCAAGACTAGCGGACACAGATACGCAGTATTTT
TRBV24-1	TRBD1	once	TRBJ2-1	CATSASWDSLSSYNEQFF	TGTGCCACCAGTGCCTCCTGGGACAGTCTTAGCTCCTACAATGAGCAGTTCTTC
TRBV6-1	NA	few	TRBJ1-5	CASSEGSYSNQPQHF	TGTGCCAGCAGTGAAGGCAGTTATAGCAATCAGCCCCAGCATTTT
TRBV11-3	NA	NA	TRBJ2-3	CASSPRVTRSTDTQYF	TGTGCCAGCAGTCCAAGAGTAACCCGTAGCACAGATACGCAGTATTTT